This is a list of T cell receptor beta chains from one sample in a study of monozygotic twins with inflammatory bowel disease. One entry per CDR3 protein, without DNA, is what TCRdb gives after re-calling the 5' RACE reads. The table counts around 380,000 distinct CDR3 sequences; 2% to 3% lies in the top ten. The specimen sequenced was blood. All receptors come from a human donor with ulcerative colitis or Crohn's disease, or a healthy co-twin of an affected twin (not recorded which). Each CDR3 is given with its conserved first and last residue. The order of the fields is J gene, V gene, CDR3 protein.

>TRBJ1-3|TRBV5-1
CASSSGQGIVDTIYF
>TRBJ1-2|TRBV15
CATSTVRWGDGYTF
>TRBJ2-7|TRBV21-1
CASSKVWPTYEQYF
>TRBJ1-6|TRBV12-3/TRBV12-4
CASSTGVGSPLHF
>TRBJ2-7|TRBV30
CAWSNYYEQYF
>TRBJ2-3|TRBV12-3/TRBV12-4
CASSLTARSGDTQYF
>TRBJ1-1|TRBV12-3/TRBV12-4
CASSFSHRGTEAFF
>TRBJ2-3|TRBV5-1
CASSFPTLGQAADTQYF
>TRBJ2-2|TRBV7-8
CASSGRLAGGLDTGELFF
>TRBJ1-2|TRBV20-1
CSAPRESLGGYTF
>TRBJ1-5|TRBV20-1
CSARGAGTPGIGPQHF
>TRBJ2-2|TRBV9
CASSVDREGVDTGELFF